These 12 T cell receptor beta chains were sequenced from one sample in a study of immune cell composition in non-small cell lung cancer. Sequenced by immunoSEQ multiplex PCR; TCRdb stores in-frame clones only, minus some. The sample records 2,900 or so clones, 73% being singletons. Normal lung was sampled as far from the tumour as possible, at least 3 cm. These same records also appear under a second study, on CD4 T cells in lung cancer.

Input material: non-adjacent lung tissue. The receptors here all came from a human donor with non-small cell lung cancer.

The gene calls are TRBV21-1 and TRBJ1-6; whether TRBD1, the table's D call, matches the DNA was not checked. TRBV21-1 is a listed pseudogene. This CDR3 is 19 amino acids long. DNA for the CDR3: TGTGCCAGCAGCGCTCACCGGGACAGGAATAGCTCCTATAATTCACCCCTCCACTTT. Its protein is CASSAHRDRNSSYNSPLHF.

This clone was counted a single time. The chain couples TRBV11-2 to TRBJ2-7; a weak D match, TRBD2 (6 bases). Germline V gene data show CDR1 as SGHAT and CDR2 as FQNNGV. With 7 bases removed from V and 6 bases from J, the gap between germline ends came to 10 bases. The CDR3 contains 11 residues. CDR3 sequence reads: CASTSGGEQYF. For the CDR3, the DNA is TGTGCCAGCACCTCCGGGGGCGAGCAGTACTTC.

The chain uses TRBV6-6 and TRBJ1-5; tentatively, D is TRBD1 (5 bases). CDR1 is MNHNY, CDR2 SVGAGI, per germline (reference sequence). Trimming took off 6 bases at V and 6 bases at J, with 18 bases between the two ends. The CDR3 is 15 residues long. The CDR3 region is CASRMQWGEVQPQHF. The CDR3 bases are TGTGCCAGCAGGATGCAGTGGGGGGAGGTTCAGCCCCAGCATTTT.

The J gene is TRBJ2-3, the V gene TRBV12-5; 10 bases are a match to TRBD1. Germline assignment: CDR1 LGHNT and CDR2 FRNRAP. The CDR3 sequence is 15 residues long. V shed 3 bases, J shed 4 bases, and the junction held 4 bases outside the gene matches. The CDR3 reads CASGFGDRGADTQYF. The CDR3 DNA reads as TGTGCTAGTGGTTTCGGGGACAGGGGCGCAGATACGCAGTATTTT.

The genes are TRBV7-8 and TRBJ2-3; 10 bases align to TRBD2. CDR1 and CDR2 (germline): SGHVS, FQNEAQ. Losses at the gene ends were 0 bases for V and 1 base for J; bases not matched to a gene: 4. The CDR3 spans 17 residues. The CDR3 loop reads CASSLARAGGRTDTQYF. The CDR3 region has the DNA TGTGCCAGCAGCTTAGCGCGAGCGGGAGGGCGCACAGATACGCAGTATTTT.

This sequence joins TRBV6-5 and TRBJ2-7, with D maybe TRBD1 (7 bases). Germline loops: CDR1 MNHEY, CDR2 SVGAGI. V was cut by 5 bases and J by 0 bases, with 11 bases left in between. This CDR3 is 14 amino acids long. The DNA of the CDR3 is TGTGCCAGCAGTCCGCAGGGGGGCTCCTACGAGCAGTACTTC. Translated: CASSPQGGSYEQYF.

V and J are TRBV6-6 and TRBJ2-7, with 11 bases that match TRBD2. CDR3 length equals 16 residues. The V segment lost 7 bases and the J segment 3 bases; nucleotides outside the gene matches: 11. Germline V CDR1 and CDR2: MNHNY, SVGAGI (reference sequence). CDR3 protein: CASTHGLAGPHYEQYF. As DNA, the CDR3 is TGTGCCAGCACTCACGGACTAGCGGGCCCCCACTACGAGCAGTACTTC.

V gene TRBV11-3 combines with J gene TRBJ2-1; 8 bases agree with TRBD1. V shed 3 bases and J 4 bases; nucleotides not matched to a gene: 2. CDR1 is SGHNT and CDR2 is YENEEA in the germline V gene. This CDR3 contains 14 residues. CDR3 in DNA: TGTGCCAGCAGCTTCGGACAGGGATACAATGAGCAGTTCTTC. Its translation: CASSFGQGYNEQFF.

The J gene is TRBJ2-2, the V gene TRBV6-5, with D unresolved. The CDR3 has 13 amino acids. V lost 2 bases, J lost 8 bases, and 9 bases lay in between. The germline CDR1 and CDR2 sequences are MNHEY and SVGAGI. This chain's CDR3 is CASSYKAEGELFF. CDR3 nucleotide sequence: TGTGCCAGCAGTTACAAGGCGGAAGGGGAGCTGTTTTTT.

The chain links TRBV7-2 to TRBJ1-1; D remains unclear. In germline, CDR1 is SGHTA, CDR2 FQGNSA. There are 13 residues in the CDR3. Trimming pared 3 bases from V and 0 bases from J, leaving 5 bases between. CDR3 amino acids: CASSFSVNTEAFF. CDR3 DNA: TGTGCCAGCAGCTTTTCGGTGAACACTGAAGCTTTCTTT.

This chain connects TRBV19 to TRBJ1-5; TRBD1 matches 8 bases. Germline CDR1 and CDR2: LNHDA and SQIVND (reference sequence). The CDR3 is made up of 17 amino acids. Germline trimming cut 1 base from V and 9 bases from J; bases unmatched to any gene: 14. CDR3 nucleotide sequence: TGTGCCAGTAGTATAGCTTCGGGACAGGCCTCCGCGGGGCCCCAGCATTTT. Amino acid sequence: CASSIASGQASAGPQHF.

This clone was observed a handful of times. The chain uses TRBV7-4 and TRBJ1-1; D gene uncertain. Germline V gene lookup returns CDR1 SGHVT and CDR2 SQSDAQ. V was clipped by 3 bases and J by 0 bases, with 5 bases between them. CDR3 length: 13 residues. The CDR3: CASSFSVNTEAFF. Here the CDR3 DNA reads TGTGCCAGCAGCTTTTCGGTGAACACTGAAGCTTTCTTT. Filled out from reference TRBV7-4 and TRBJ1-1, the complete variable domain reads GAGVSQSPRYKVAKRGRDVALRCDSISGHVTLYWYRQTLGQGSEVLTYSQSDAQRDKSGRPSGRFSAERPERSVSTLKIQRTEQGDSAVYLCASSFSVNTEAFFGQGTRLTVV.